The rows below give T cell receptor beta chains drawn from one sample of a study of blood T cell repertoires in COVID-19. Here immunoSEQ multiplex PCR was the method, and the copy in TCRdb shows in-frame clones only, minus some. This table has about 210,000 clones, 85% appearing once. The sequencing sample was made of peripheral blood. The receptors derive from a man in his fifties with COVID-19, enrolled during active disease. The CDR3 runs from the conserved cysteine through the conserved F or W. A D gene is named only where the DNA matches it firmly. A row's size may be missing; if present it is once, few, many or a size class.

cdr3_nt cdr3_aa clone_size j_call v_call d_call
TGTGCCATCACCTCGGGACAGCACTATGGCTACACCTTC CAITSGQHYGYTF - TRBJ1-2 TRBV10-3 TRBD1
TGTGCCAGCACCAGGGTTTGGGACACCGGGGAGCTGTTTTTT CASTRVWDTGELFF - TRBJ2-2 TRBV7-8 -
TGTGCCAGCAGTGAATCTAGCGGGGGGACTGAGCAGTTCTTC CASSESSGGTEQFF - TRBJ2-1 TRBV2 TRBD2
TGTGCCAGCAGTGAAAGCAGCGGGGGAACCGGGGAGCTGTTTTTT CASSESSGGTGELFF - TRBJ2-2 TRBV6-1 TRBD2
TGTGCCAGCAGCTGGGGGAGGACAGGGGTTCCAGATACGCAGTATTTT CASSWGRTGVPDTQYF - TRBJ2-3 TRBV7-3 TRBD1
TGCGCCAGCAGCTGGACACAGGGGTCCGCAGATACGCAGTATTTT CASSWTQGSADTQYF - TRBJ2-3 TRBV5-1 TRBD1
TGTGCCAGCAGCCAAGATGGGACTAGCGGGGGCTCCTACAATGAGCAGTTCTTC CASSQDGTSGGSYNEQFF - TRBJ2-1 TRBV4-2 TRBD2
TGTGCCAGCAGCCAAGATATTTGGGGGGGGAAGGCAGATACGCAGTATTTT CASSQDIWGGKADTQYF - TRBJ2-3 TRBV3-1/TRBV3-2 TRBD2
TGTGCCAGCAGCCAAGGTCGGACAGGGATTGGCGAGCAGTACTTC CASSQGRTGIGEQYF - TRBJ2-7 TRBV3-1/TRBV3-2 TRBD1
TGTGCCAGCAGTGAACAGGGGGCGAAGTATGGCTACACCTTC CASSEQGAKYGYTF - TRBJ1-2 TRBV2 TRBD1
TGTGCCAGCAGCTTAGGGGCAGGGATCCAAGAGACCCAGTACTTC CASSLGAGIQETQYF - TRBJ2-5 TRBV7-9 -
TGCGCCAGCAGCCAAGTGGTCGGGGGGGCCGATGAGACCCAGTACTTC CASSQVVGGADETQYF once TRBJ2-5 TRBV4-1 TRBD2
TGTGCCACCAGCCGTAGCGGGGGCGGGGAAGAGACCCAGTACTTC CATSRSGGGEETQYF - TRBJ2-5 TRBV24-1 TRBD2
TGTGCCAGCAGCTATATGACTAGCGGGGGAGAGAACACCGGGGAGCTGTTTTTT CASSYMTSGGENTGELFF many TRBJ2-2 TRBV14 TRBD2
TGTGCCAGCAGACAAGTGGGGGGCTCCTATAATTCACCCCTCCACTTT CASRQVGGSYNSPLHF - TRBJ1-6 TRBV28 -
TGTGCCAGCAGCTTGGACGGGGTGAGCTCCTACAATGAGCAGTTCTTC CASSLDGVSSYNEQFF - TRBJ2-1 TRBV5-4 -
TGTGCCAGCCGGGGACAGGCCCTGGGCTACACCTTC CASRGQALGYTF - TRBJ1-2 TRBV7-9 TRBD1
TGTGCCACCAGTGATTTGTCCGGGTTGAATGAGCAGTTCTTC CATSDLSGLNEQFF - TRBJ2-1 TRBV24-1 -
TGTGCCAGCAGCTTTGGGACACGGAGAATGGGACGGCACTTC CASSFGTRRMGRHF - TRBJ2-7 TRBV11-3 -
TGCGCCAGCAGCTCGGGTCGGAACACTGAAGCTTTCTTT CASSSGRNTEAFF few TRBJ1-1 TRBV5-1 -
TGTGCCAGCAGTCGGGACAGTTCAACTAATGAAAAACTGTTTTTT CASSRDSSTNEKLFF - TRBJ1-4 TRBV7-9 TRBD1
TGTGCCAGCTCACCGGGACTAGCCACCACCGGGGAGCTGTTTTTT CASSPGLATTGELFF few TRBJ2-2 TRBV18 TRBD2
TGCAGCGGACTCCGGGGGGCGCAGGACGAGCAGTACTTC CSGLRGAQDEQYF - TRBJ2-7 TRBV29-1 -
TGTGCCAGCAGCCAAGATCAGGCGTATAATTCACCCCTCCACTTT CASSQDQAYNSPLHF - TRBJ1-6 TRBV4-2 -
TGTGCCAGCAGCTCCCTCGGGGGACCCTACGAGCAGTACTTC CASSSLGGPYEQYF - TRBJ2-7 TRBV7-2 -
TGTGCCAGCAGTTTTAAGGACAGGGGGTTTTCGTTCGGAGGAAACACCATATATTTT CASSFKDRGFSFGGNTIYF few TRBJ1-3 TRBV28 TRBD1
TGCAGCGTTGAAGAAAGTAGCGGGTCCTACAATGAGCAGTTCTTC CSVEESSGSYNEQFF once TRBJ2-1 TRBV29-1 TRBD2
TGTGCCAGCTCACCAATTAACCCGAGCCCAAGCTCTGGAAACACCATATATTTT CASSPINPSPSSGNTIYF - TRBJ1-3 TRBV18 -
TGTGCCAGCTCTGGACAGGGAATCTACGAGCAGTACTTC CASSGQGIYEQYF - TRBJ2-7 TRBV18 TRBD1
TGTGCCAGCAGCTCTCGCTTACAGCATCCCACAGATACGCAGTATTTT CASSSRLQHPTDTQYF - TRBJ2-3 TRBV7-3 -
TGTGCCAGCAGCCAAGGAGGGGGTCAAGAGACCCAGTACTTC CASSQGGGQETQYF - TRBJ2-5 TRBV3-1/TRBV3-2 -
TGTGCCAGCAGCTTACAGAACGGGGGGCAGTTCTTC CASSLQNGGQFF - TRBJ2-1 TRBV14 -
TGCGCCAGCGGACCTACAGGGATAGTCGAAGCTTTCTTT CASGPTGIVEAFF - TRBJ1-1 TRBV5-1 -
TGCGCCAGCAGCTCTACCGGGAGCCAGGAAAAACTGTTTTTT CASSSTGSQEKLFF - TRBJ1-4 TRBV5-1 -
TGTGCCAGCAGTCCCGGGACAGGGCAGTCCGGGGCCAACGTCCTGACTTTC CASSPGTGQSGANVLTF - TRBJ2-6 TRBV7-9 TRBD1
TGTGCCAGCAGTGAAGGGGGGCATAGGGACACTGAAGCTTTCTTT CASSEGGHRDTEAFF few TRBJ1-1 TRBV2 -
TGTGCCAGCAGGTTGGGAGGGGAAAAACTGTTTTTT CASRLGGEKLFF - TRBJ1-4 TRBV28 -
TGTGCCAGCAGCCGCCCAGGGACTAGCGGGTACAATGAGCAGTTCTTC CASSRPGTSGYNEQFF - TRBJ2-1 TRBV14 TRBD2
TGTGCCAGCACCCCAGGGGGTCTGGACGAGCAGTACTTC CASTPGGLDEQYF - TRBJ2-7 TRBV6-5 TRBD1
TGCGCCAGCAGCTTGGCCCCGGGACTCCCGAAGGATACGCAGTATTTT CASSLAPGLPKDTQYF - TRBJ2-3 TRBV5-1 -
TGTGCCAGTAGTAGGATAGGGAGCTCCTACGAGCAGTACTTC CASSRIGSSYEQYF - TRBJ2-7 TRBV19 -
TGTGCCAGCAGTCTTATACAGGGGGTTGTTAAGGTCACTGAAGCTTTCTTT CASSLIQGVVKVTEAFF - TRBJ1-1 TRBV28 TRBD1
TGTGCCAGCAGTTATGGCGGGGTGAGCACAGATACGCAGTATTTT CASSYGGVSTDTQYF - TRBJ2-3 TRBV6-2/TRBV6-3 -
TGTGCCAGCACCCGGGGGGAAGGTCAGCCCCAGCATTTT CASTRGEGQPQHF many TRBJ1-5 TRBV2 -
TGTGCCAGCAGTTTACGGTTCACCGGGGAGCTGTTTTTT CASSLRFTGELFF - TRBJ2-2 TRBV12-3/TRBV12-4 -
TGTGCCAGCAGCATCGGGACTAGCGGGGCTACCCAGTACTTC CASSIGTSGATQYF - TRBJ2-5 TRBV9 TRBD2
TGTGCCAGCAGCTTTCTAGCGGGGCTGAATGAGCAGTTCTTC CASSFLAGLNEQFF - TRBJ2-1 TRBV5-6 TRBD2
TGTGCCAGCAGCCATTTGAAATGGGGGGGTCAAGAGACCCAGTACTTC CASSHLKWGGQETQYF - TRBJ2-5 TRBV4-2 TRBD2
TGTGCCAGTAGTATTGGACAGGGGGCATACGAGCAGTACTTC CASSIGQGAYEQYF once TRBJ2-7 TRBV19 TRBD1